This TCR beta chain was obtained from a study of blood T cell repertoires in COVID-19 (TCRdb year 2020). Background for the entire study: Collaborator samples came from the United States, Italy and Spain and covered acute and convalescent phases of COVID-19. The samples were drawn from two sources: the first 160 participants of the ongoing ImmuneRACE study, and 950 to 1,500 subjects contributed by 6 global collaborators. The repertoires were made available in a free public database intended to serve as a resource for research on the immune response to SARS-CoV-2. Subjects who had been exposed to COVID-19, were actively infected with it, or had recovered from it provided the deeply sampled blood TCRbeta repertoires that made up the dataset. A de-identified subject ID, COVID-19 status, age in years and sex were almost always included in the sample metadata. Where HLA class I and class II types were available, the types were taken from metadata supplied by the sample provider, not from assay-based typing. The prospective study material was composed of cDNA or gDNA derived from T cells, B-cell-depleted T cells, or PBMCs.

The immunoSEQ Assay, a bias-controlled multiplex PCR, was used to amplify TCRbeta CDR3 regions from genomic DNA. The study's own analysis went as follows. The number of nucleated cells in each sample was estimated by amplification of reference gene primers within the assay. To quantify the absolute abundance of each unique TCRbeta CDR3 rearrangement, sequence reads were collapsed and filtered. For each sample, productive Simpson clonality was calculated by taking the square root of Simpson's diversity index across productive rearrangements. TCRdb limited this immuneACCESS table to in-frame rearrangements with V and J called. A share of clones is missing; checked studies link under half to unresolved V genes, and the rest is unexplained. V and J calls and clone size are copied from that table; D and trimming were computed from the DNA. This sample gives more than 85,000 clones in total; about 90% of them show up just once. Together, the top ten hold 1% to 1.4% of the sample.

Each collaborating institution followed its own protocols to collect whole blood in K2EDTA tubes. For TCRbeta analysis, collaborators shipped samples in one of three forms: frozen whole blood, isolated PBMCs, or DNA extracted from either of those sample types. A word on this clone: There is no known antigen for this receptor. Base quality data are lacking; no much larger clone is found one base away.

What the research found in general, with its limitations: Clinical and demographic metadata were provided uncurated, with the amount varying by source and participant.

V is cut back by 7 bases and J by 4 bases, with 33 bases in the junction unmatched. The CDR3 measures 23 amino acids from cysteine to phenylalanine. Left in the record is the CDR3 DNA by itself, 69 bases read in frame from the first base. Taken from the germline V gene, the CDR1 and CDR2 loops are LGHNT and FRNRAP. The sequence was obtained from a human donor in a cohort sampled during active COVID-19. The chain joins TRBV12-5 to TRBJ2-3, with TRBD2 identical over 9 junction bases. Sequencing input: peripheral blood. The nucleotide sequence reads TGTGCTAGTGCCAAAGGTGGGGCTAGCGGGGAGAACCTCCTCGCGTTGGTTTCAGATACGCAGTATTTT. The encoded protein is CASAKGGASGENLLALVSDTQYF.